This T cell receptor beta chain comes out of a study of blood T cell repertoires in COVID-19. Turning to the study itself: The origin of the acute and convalescent COVID-19 samples was the United States, Italy and Spain.

Germline loops: CDR1 MNHEY, CDR2 SMNVEV (reference sequence). The CDR3 is made up of 20 amino acids. With 0 bases clipped from V and 0 bases from J, the junction kept 9 bases outside the gene matches. As handled by the study authors: Amplification of reference gene primers was used by the study to estimate nucleated cell counts. TCRdb keeps only in-frame clones here, not all; method: immunoSEQ multiplex PCR. V, J and clone size reflect that table, while D and trimming were determined from the DNA. There are fewer than 350,000 clones in the sample; about nine tenths occur only once, and about 5.2% lies in the top ten. Recruitment covered some 25 US areas and drew participants whose ages spanned about 18 to 89 years.

This clonotype was sampled from a man in his 60s who had recovered from COVID-19. The sequenced sample was PBMCs or T cells enriched from blood (not recorded which). The chain links TRBV27 to TRBJ2-1, with 12 bases that match TRBD2. DNA for the CDR3: TGTGCCAGCAGTTTATCGCAACTAGCGGGAGGATCAAGCTCCTACAATGAGCAGTTCTTC. It encodes CASSLSQLAGGSSSYNEQFF.